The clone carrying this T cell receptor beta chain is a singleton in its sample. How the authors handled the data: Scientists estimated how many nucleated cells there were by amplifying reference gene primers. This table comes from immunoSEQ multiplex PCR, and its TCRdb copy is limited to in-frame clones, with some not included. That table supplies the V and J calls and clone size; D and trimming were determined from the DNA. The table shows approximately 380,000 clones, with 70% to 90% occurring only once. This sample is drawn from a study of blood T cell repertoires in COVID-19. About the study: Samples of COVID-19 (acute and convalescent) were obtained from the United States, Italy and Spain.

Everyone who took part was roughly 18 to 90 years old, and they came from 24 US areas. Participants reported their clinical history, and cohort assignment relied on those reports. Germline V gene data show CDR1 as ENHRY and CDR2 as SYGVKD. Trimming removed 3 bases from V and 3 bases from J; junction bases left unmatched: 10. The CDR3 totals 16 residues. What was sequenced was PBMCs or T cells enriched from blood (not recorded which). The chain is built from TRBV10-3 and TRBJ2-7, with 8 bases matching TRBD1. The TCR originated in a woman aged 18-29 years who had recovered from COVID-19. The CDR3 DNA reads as TGTGCCATCAGTGAACCCGCGGGACAGGCATACTACGAGCAGTACTTC. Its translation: CAISEPAGQAYYEQYF.